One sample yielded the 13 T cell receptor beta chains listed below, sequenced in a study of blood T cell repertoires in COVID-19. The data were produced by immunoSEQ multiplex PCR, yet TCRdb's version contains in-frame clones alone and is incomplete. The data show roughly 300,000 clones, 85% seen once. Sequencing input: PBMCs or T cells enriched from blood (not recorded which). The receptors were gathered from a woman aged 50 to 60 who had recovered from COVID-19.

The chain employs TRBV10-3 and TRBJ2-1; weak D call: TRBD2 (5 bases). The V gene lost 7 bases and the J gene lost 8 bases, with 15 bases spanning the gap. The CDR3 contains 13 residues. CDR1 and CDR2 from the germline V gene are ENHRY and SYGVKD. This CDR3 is CAITSPLVYEQFF. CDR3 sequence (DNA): TGTGCCATCACTTCCCCACTAGTGTATGAGCAGTTCTTC.

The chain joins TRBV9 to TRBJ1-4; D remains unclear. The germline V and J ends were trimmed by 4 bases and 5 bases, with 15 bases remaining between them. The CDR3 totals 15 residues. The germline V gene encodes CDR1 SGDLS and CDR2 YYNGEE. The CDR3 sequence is CASSLGNHRNEKLFF. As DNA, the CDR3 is TGTGCCAGCAGCCTAGGCAACCACAGAAATGAAAAACTGTTTTTT.

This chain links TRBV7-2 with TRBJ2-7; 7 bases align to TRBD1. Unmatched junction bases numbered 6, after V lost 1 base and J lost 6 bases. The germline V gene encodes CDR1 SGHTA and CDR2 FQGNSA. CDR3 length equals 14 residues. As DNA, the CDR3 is TGTGCCAGCAGCTTAGTTCAGGGGGAAAGCGAGCAGTACTTC. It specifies CASSLVQGESEQYF.

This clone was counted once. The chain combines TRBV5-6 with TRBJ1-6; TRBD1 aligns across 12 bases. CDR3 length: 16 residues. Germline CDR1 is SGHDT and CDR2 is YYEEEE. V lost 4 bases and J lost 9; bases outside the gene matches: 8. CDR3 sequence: CASSLGGTGGSSPLHF. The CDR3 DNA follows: TGTGCCAGCAGCCTGGGAGGGACAGGGGGCTCTTCACCCCTCCACTTT.

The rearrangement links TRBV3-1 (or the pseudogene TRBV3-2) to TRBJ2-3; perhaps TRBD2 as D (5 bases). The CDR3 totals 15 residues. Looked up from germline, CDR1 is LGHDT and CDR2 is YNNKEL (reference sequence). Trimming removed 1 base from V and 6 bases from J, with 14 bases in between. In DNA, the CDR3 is TGTGCCAGCAGCCAAGTGGGAGTAGACGGCGATACGCAGTATTTT. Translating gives CASSQVGVDGDTQYF.

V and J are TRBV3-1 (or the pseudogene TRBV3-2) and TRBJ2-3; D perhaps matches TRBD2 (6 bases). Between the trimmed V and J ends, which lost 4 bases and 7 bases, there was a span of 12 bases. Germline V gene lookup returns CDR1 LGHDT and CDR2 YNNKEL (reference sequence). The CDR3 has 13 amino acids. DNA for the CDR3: TGTGCCAGCAGCCGGCGGAGGGGCTATACGCAGTATTTT. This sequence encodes CASSRRRGYTQYF.

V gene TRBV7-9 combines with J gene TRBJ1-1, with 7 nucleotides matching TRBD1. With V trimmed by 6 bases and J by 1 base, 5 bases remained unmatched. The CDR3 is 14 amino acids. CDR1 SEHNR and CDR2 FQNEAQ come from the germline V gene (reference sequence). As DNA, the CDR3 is TGTGCCAGCAGACGATCAGGGGGGAACACTGAAGCTTTCTTT. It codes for CASRRSGGNTEAFF.

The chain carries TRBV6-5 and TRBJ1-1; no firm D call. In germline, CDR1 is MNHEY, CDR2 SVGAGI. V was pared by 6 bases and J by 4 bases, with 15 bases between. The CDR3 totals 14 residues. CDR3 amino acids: CASSLSGVGTEAFF. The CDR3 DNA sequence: TGTGCCAGCAGCCTCAGCGGTGTGGGCACTGAAGCTTTCTTT.

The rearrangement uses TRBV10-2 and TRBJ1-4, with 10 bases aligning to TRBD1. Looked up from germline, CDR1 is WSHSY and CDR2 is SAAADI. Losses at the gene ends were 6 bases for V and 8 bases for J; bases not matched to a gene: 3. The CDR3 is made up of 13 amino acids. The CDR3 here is CASSDRGREKLFF. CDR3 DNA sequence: TGCGCCAGCAGCGACAGGGGGCGGGAAAAACTGTTTTTT.

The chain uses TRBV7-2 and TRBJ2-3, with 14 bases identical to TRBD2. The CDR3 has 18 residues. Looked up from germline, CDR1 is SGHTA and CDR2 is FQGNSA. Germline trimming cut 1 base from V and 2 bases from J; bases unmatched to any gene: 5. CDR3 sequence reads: CASSLVRTSGRLTDTQYF. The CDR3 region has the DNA TGTGCCAGCAGCTTAGTTCGGACTAGCGGGAGGCTCACAGATACGCAGTATTTT.

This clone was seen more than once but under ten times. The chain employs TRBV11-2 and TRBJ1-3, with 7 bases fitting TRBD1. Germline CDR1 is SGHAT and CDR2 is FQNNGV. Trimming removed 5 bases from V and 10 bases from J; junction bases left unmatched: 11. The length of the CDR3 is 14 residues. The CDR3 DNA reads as TGTGCCAGCAGCCGATCGACAGGGTATGGGACCATATATTTT. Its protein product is CASSRSTGYGTIYF.

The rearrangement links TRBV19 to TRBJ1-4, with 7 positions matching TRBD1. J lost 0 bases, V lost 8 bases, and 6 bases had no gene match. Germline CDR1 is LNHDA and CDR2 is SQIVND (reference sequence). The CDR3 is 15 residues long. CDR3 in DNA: TGTGCCAGTGCCGGGACAGCGTCAACTAATGAAAAACTGTTTTTT. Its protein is CASAGTASTNEKLFF.

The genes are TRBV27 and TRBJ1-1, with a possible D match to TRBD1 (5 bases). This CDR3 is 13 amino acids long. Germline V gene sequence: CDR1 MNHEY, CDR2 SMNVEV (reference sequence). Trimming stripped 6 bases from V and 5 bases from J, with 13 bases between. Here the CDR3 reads CASSLRVGTEAFF. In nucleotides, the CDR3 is TGTGCCAGCAGCCTCAGGGTCGGGACTGAAGCTTTCTTT.